The 11 T cell receptor beta chains listed next were all sequenced from one sample in a study of metastatic and nonmetastatic thyroid tumors. TCRdb re-called clones from the PCR reads using MiXCR. The table shows around 40,000 clones, with roughly a quarter occurring only once. Every patient underwent thyroid surgery untreated. Material for sequencing was blood. The receptors derive from a female donor with papillary thyroid cancer or a benign thyroid nodule (not recorded which). Some clones in this sample may be carry-over from other donors' samples.

The V and J genes are TRBV6-1 and TRBJ1-2, with TRBD1 matching over 7 bases. In germline, CDR1 is MNHNS, CDR2 SASEGT. Trimming cost V 6 bases and J 5 bases; bases outside gene matches: 12. The CDR3 sequence is 15 residues long. CDR3 DNA: TGTGCCAGCAGCCCGAGGGGGGACAGCGCGTATGGCTACACCTTC. Translation: CASSPRGDSAYGYTF.

V and J are TRBV25-1 and TRBJ1-5, with 9 bases identical to TRBD1. There are 20 residues in the CDR3. Germline-derived CDR1 and CDR2 are MGHDK and SYGVNS. With V trimmed by 7 bases and J by 7 bases, 26 bases remained unmatched. In DNA, the CDR3 is TGTGCCAGCACCCCCTCCCGGTTATCGGACAGGGGAAATGTGGGGCAGCCCCAGCATTTT. As protein: CASTPSRLSDRGNVGQPQHF.

This clone is termed medium-sized (0.01 to 0.1%). This sequence joins TRBV6-1 and TRBJ1-1, with no clear D. Trimming cost V 4 bases and J 2 bases, with 11 bases left between them. The germline gives CDR1 MNHNS, CDR2 SASEGT. The CDR3 consists of 14 residues. CDR3 coding DNA: TGTGCCAGCAGTGTTAACAGACCTAACACTGAAGCTTTCTTT. This sequence encodes CASSVNRPNTEAFF.

In this sample, this clone turned up many times. The CDR3 loop reads CASSQGRTGGTDTQYF. In DNA, the CDR3 is TGCGCCAGCAGCCAAGGGAGGACAGGGGGCACAGATACGCAGTATTTT. The chain links TRBV4-1 to TRBJ2-3, with 9 bases matching TRBD1. CDR3 length equals 16 residues. CDR1 MGHRA and CDR2 YSYEKL come from the germline V gene. Unmatched junction bases numbered 3, after V lost 1 base and J lost 1 base.

This clone was seen at least ten times. V usage is TRBV5-1 and J usage is TRBJ1-5; the D is unclear. Germline CDR1 and CDR2: SGHRS and YFSETQ. Trimming cost V 8 bases and J 0 bases, with 12 bases left between them. CDR3 size: 14 residues. This CDR3 is CARRRYSSNQPQHF. DNA for the CDR3: TGCGCCAGGAGACGTTACAGTAGCAATCAGCCCCAGCATTTT.

J is TRBJ2-2 and V is TRBV5-1; 9 bases match TRBD2. V lost 4 bases, J lost 5 bases, and 6 bases stayed unmatched. Germline V gene sequence: CDR1 SGHRS, CDR2 YFSETQ. CDR3 length: 15 residues. This CDR3 is CASSPTSGGTGELFF. CDR3 nucleotide sequence: TGCGCCAGCAGCCCGACTAGCGGCGGAACCGGGGAGCTGTTTTTT.

The gene calls are TRBV5-1 and TRBJ2-1, with a weak D call TRBD2 (6 bases). The CDR3 runs 16 residues. Trimming left V 4 bases short and J 4 bases short, with 18 bases between. The germline gives CDR1 SGHRS, CDR2 YFSETQ. This chain's CDR3 is CASSLNEAGPYNEQFF. For the CDR3, the DNA is TGCGCCAGCAGCCTCAACGAGGCGGGGCCTTACAATGAGCAGTTCTTC.

At least ten counts were recorded for this clone. The chain combines TRBV28 with TRBJ1-4, with TRBD1 identical over 8 bases. This CDR3 is 14 amino acids long. Losses at the gene ends were 7 bases for V and 8 bases for J; bases not matched to a gene: 9. Germline-derived CDR1 and CDR2 are MDHEN and SYDVKM. CDR3 nucleotides: TGTGCCAGCATCTTAGGACAGGGTGGGGAAAAACTGTTTTTT. It translates to CASILGQGGEKLFF.

This clone was seen many times. The identical CDR3 is also encoded by other nucleotide sequences in the sample. The chain couples TRBV30 to TRBJ1-1, with unresolved D. Trimming left V 0 bases short and J 5 bases short, with 7 bases between. The germline V gene has CDR1 GTSNPN and CDR2 SVGIG (reference sequence). The CDR3 is 12 residues long. CDR3 sequence: CAWSVGRTEAFF. In nucleotides, the CDR3 is TGTGCCTGGAGTGTAGGGAGGACTGAAGCTTTCTTT.

This clone came up many times. The chain carries TRBV5-4 and TRBJ2-7; 13 nucleotides match TRBD2. The CDR3 length is 15 residues. After removal of 5 bases from V and 4 bases from J, the junction contained 6 bases not matched to a gene. The germline V gene encodes CDR1 SGHNT and CDR2 YYREEE (reference sequence). DNA for the CDR3: TGTGCCAGCAGTGGACTAGCGGGAGAAGGGTACGAGCAGTACTTC. As protein: CASSGLAGEGYEQYF.

V gene TRBV12-3 or TRBV12-4 combines with J gene TRBJ2-5; tentatively, D is TRBD1 or TRBD2 (6 bases each). The V gene lost 8 bases and the J gene lost 4 bases, with 14 bases spanning the gap. The CDR3 totals 13 residues. The chain's CDR3 is CASPFGGRETQYF. CDR3 DNA sequence: TGTGCCAGCCCGTTTGGGGGGCGAGAGACCCAGTACTTC.